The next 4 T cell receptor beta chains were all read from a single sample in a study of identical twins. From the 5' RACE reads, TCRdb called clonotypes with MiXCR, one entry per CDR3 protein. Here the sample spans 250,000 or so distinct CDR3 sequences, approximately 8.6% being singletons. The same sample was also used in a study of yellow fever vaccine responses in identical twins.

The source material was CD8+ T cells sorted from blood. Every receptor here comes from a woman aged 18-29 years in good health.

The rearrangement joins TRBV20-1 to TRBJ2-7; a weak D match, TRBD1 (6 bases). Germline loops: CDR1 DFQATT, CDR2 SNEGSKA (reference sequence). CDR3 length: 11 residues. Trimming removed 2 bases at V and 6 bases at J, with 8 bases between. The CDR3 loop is CSARQGFEQYF. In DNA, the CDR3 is TGCAGTGCTAGACAGGGGTTCGAGCAGTACTTC.

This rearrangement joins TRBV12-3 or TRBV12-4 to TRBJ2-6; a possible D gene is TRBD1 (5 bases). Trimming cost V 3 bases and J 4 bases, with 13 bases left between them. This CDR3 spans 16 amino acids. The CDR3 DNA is TGTGCCAGCAGTTTGTTTGGGGCCGCCGGGGCCAACGTCCTGACTTTC. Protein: CASSLFGAAGANVLTF.

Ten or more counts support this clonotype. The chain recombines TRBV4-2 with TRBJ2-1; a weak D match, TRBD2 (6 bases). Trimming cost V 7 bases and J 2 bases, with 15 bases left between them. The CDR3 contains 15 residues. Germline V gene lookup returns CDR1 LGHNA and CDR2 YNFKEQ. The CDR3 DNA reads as TGTGCCAGCACCCCTAGCGATTCGCCCTACAATGAGCAGTTCTTC. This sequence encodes CASTPSDSPYNEQFF.

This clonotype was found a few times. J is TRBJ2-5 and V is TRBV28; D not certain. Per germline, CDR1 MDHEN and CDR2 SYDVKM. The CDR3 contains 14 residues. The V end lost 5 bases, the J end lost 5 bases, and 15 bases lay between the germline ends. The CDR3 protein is CASSPQHDGETQYF. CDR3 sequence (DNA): TGTGCCAGCAGTCCTCAACATGACGGGGAGACCCAGTACTTC.